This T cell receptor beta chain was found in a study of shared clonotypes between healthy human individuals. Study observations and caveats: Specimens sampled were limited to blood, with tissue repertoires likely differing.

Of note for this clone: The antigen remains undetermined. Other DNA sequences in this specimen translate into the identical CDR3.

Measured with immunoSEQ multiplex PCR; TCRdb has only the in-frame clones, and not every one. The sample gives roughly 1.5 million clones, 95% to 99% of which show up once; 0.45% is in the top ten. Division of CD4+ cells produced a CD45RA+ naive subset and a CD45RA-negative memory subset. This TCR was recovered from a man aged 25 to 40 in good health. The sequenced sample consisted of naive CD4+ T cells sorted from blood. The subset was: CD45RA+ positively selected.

The CDR3 DNA sequence: TGTGCCAGCAGCTTGGGCGGGTACGAGCAGTACTTC. It yields the protein CASSLGGYEQYF. This chain connects TRBV5-6 to TRBJ2-7; D is possibly TRBD2 (5 bases). CDR3 length: 12 amino acids. The V gene lost 0 bases and the J gene lost 4 bases, with 5 bases spanning the gap. CDR1 is SGHDT and CDR2 is YYEEEE in the germline V gene.